This note documents a single T cell receptor (beta chain) sequence. Its antigen remains unknown. A CD45RA-negative memory subset and a CD45RA+ naive subset were separated from the CD4+ cells. This CDR3 has 14 residues. J was trimmed by 4 bases and V by 4 bases; bases with no gene match: 3. Germline values: CDR1 MNHEY, CDR2 SVGAGI. This entry belongs to a study of shared clonotypes between healthy human individuals. The study's findings and limits: For naive CD4 cells, roughly 5% of clonotypes were shared across a few donors. Larger estimated richness was generally recorded for naive subsets relative to memory subsets. With few donors, the genetic and exposure-history diversity represented was limited.

Assay: immunoSEQ multiplex PCR; the TCRdb copy retains only in-frame clones and omits some. This sample carries 400,000 to 600,000 clones, about 96% of them seen once, and the ten largest clones take approximately 0.06%. The TCR originated in a woman aged 25 to 39 in good health. J is TRBJ1-2 and V is TRBV6-5, with TRBD1 identical over 10 bases. Sequencing was performed on naive CD4+ T cells sorted from blood. Subset here: CD45RA+ positively selected. DNA of the CDR3: TGTGCCAGCAGTTCGGGACAGGGGACCTATGGCTACACCTTC. This sequence encodes CASSSGQGTYGYTF.